This entry is about one T cell receptor beta chain. The table lists this clonotype with many counts. The clone's antigen remains unknown. Per-base quality was not reported, and no clone a single base away is much larger than it. This entry belongs to a study of early T cells in non-severe SARS-CoV-2 infection (dated by TCRdb to the early 2020s). About the full investigation: Because TCR sequencing was done on bulk RNA from unsorted whole blood, the alpha and beta chains could not be paired. Results the study describes overall, beyond this receptor: VDJdb matching was skewed toward anti-spike CD8 responses and likely underestimated virus-specific expansions, missing private and CD4 specificities.

Libraries were prepared through 5' RACE. TCRdb records NextSeq 500 as the sequencer. To correct for sequencing error and PCR bias, the TCR library protocol tagged individual cDNA molecules with unique molecular identifiers. Both TCR alpha and beta chains were sequenced, and tight co-correlation was observed between alpha and beta sequence abundances in each sample. The authors' analysis ran thus. Decombinator V4 was used to annotate TCR sequences for V gene, J gene and CDR3. TCRs were defined as expanded if a significant change between any two time points was detected under a Poisson model with p below 0.0001. TCR abundances were normalised to the total number of TCRs sequenced per sample and expressed as counts per million. TRAV1-2 paired with TRAJ12, TRAJ20 or TRAJ33 defined MAIT TCRs, while TRAV10 paired with TRAJ18 defined iNKT TCRs. A search of VDJdb, accessed on 1 November 2021, was run for TCRs annotated to CMV, EBV and SARS-CoV-2, with TCRs annotated for multiple antigens excluded. TCRdb reprocessed the public reads (quality trimming at Q25 with fastp, clone calling with MiXCR) and kept in-frame beta chains. A single entry per CDR3 protein holds the most common genes and DNA from its merged rows. It is TCRdb's table, rather than the study itself, that gives the V and J calls and clone size. Here the sample has tens of thousands of distinct CDR3 sequences; about 15% occur a single time. Clones ranked in the top ten supply roughly 6% of the sample.

There are 16 amino acids in the CDR3, from cysteine to phenylalanine inclusive. Only the CDR3 part of the read is kept: 48 bases, read in frame from the first base. Taken from the germline V gene, the CDR1 and CDR2 loops are KGHSH and LQKENI. V is pared back by 3 bases and J by 1 base, with 15 bases lying between the germline termini. The study was a case-control design nested within a healthcare worker cohort in London, UK, with weekly nasopharyngeal swab PCR tests and blood sampling. Healthcare workers were recruited between 23 and 31 March 2020, during the week of the UK lockdown, and were followed weekly for up to about 16 weeks.

The receptor comes from an adult who was a healthcare worker with PCR-confirmed SARS-CoV-2 infection or an uninfected control (not recorded which). The chain uses TRBV18 and TRBJ1-1; the D gene lacks a confident call. Sequenced: whole blood. The CDR3 sequence is CASSPQSGISNTEAFF. The nucleotide sequence reads as follows: TGTGCCAGCTCACCGCAATCAGGCATTTCGAACACTGAAGCTTTCTTT. The variable domain in full, with residues beyond the CDR3 obtained from the reference TRBV18 and TRBJ1-1 genes, is NAGVMQNPRHLVRRRGQEARLRCSPMKGHSHVYWYRQLPEEGLKFMVYLQKENIIDESGMPKERFSAEFPKEGPSILRIQQVVRGDSAAYFCASSPQSGISNTEAFFGQGTRLTVV.